This TCR beta chain emerged from a study of OX40 agonist ivuxolimab in advanced cancers. CDR3 size: 16 residues. In germline, CDR1 is MGHRA, CDR2 YSYEKL. The junction had 6 bases not matched to a gene; V was cut back by 1 base and J by 5 bases. TCRdb keeps only in-frame clones here, not all; method: immunoSEQ multiplex PCR. The sample has 35,000 or so clones, around 80% seen once. The sample here was CD4+ or CD8+ T cells sorted from blood, taken in a trial of the OX40 agonist ivuxolimab. The sequence was collected from an adult with an advanced solid tumor such as melanoma, head and neck, liver or kidney cancer. This chain uses TRBV4-1 with TRBJ2-2; 8 positions agree with TRBD2. In nucleotides, the CDR3 is TGCGCCAGCAGCCAAGTTTCCGCGGGGGGTACCGGGGAGCTGTTTTTT. Encoded protein: CASSQVSAGGTGELFF.